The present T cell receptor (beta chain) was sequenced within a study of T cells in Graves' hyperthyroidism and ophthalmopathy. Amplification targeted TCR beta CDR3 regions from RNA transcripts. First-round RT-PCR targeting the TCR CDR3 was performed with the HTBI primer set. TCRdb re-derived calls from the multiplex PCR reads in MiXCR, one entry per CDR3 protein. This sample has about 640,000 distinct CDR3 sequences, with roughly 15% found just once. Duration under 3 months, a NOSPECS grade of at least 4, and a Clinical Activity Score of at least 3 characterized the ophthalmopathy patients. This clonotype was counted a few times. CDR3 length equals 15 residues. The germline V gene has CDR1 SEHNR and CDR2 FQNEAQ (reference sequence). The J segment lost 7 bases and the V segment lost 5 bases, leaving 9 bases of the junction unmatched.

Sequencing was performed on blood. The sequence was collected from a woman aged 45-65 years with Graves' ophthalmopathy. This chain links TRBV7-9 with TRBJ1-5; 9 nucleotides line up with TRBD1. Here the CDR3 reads CASSRGQGVTQPQHF. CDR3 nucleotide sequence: TGTGCCAGCAGCCGGGGACAGGGCGTGACCCAGCCCCAGCATTTT.